This TCR beta chain was sequenced during a study of blood T cell repertoires in COVID-19. V trimming: 4 bases; J trimming: 0 bases; junction bases outside the gene matches: 4. Germline V gene data show CDR1 as LNHNV and CDR2 as YYDKDF (reference sequence). The CDR3 contains 16 residues. TCRdb's table, derived via immunoSEQ multiplex PCR, lists solely in-frame clones and lacks some. The top ten clones hold 3.4% of a sample with 230,000 or so clones, about 86% of them seen once. The receptor's source is a middle-aged man who had recovered from COVID-19. The chain is built from TRBV15 and TRBJ2-1, with TRBD1 matching 9 bases. The sequenced sample was PBMCs or T cells enriched from blood (not recorded which). CDR3 in amino acids: CATSTRQGGSYNEQFF. As DNA, the CDR3 is TGTGCCACCAGCACCCGACAGGGGGGCTCCTACAATGAGCAGTTCTTC.